This T cell receptor beta chain was captured in a study of blood T cell repertoires in COVID-19. For the study at large: The United States, Italy and Spain provided the acute and convalescent COVID-19 samples. The analysed material was cDNA or gDNA that came from T cells, B-cell-depleted T cells, or PBMCs.

Trimming shortened V by 2 bases and J by 4 bases, and 13 bases separated the two germline ends. This CDR3 is 15 amino acids long. Germline-derived CDR1 and CDR2 are MNHNS and SASEGT. This clone has more than one count but fewer than ten. Data came from immunoSEQ multiplex PCR; TCRdb stores just in-frame clones and leaves some out. This table holds about 200,000 clones, around 90% found once. V gene TRBV6-1 combines with J gene TRBJ2-3; a weak D match, TRBD2 (5 bases). The specimen was peripheral blood. The clonotype comes from a man younger than 35 with active or convalescent COVID-19. The CDR3 DNA sequence: TGTGCCAGCAGTGAACAGAACAGCGGCTCAGATACGCAGTATTTT. Encoded protein: CASSEQNSGSDTQYF.